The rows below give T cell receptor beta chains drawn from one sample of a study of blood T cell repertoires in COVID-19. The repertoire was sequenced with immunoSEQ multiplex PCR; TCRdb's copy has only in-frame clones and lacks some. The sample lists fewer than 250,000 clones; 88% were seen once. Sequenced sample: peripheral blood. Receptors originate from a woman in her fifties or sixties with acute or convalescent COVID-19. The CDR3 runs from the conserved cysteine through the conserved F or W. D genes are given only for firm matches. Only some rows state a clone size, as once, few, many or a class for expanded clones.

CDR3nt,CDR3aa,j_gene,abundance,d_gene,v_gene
TGTGCCAGCTCACCTGGACAGGTTCTCAATCAGCCCCAGCATTTT,CASSPGQVLNQPQHF,TRBJ1-5,-,TRBD1,TRBV18
TGTGCCAGCAGCGTAGAAGCAGGGGGCTTTGAGCAGTTCTTC,CASSVEAGGFEQFF,TRBJ2-1,-,TRBD1,TRBV9
TGTGCCAGCAGCGTAGCCGGGACAGGGCCTTCGAGCAGAAACTATGGCTACACCTTC,CASSVAGTGPSSRNYGYTF,TRBJ1-2,-,TRBD1,TRBV9
TGTGCCAGCAGCGTGGACAGGACTTCACCCCTCCACTTT,CASSVDRTSPLHF,TRBJ1-6,-,TRBD1,TRBV9
TGTGCCAGCAGTTACGTGGACTACTCTCGGGGGACCCAGTACTTC,CASSYVDYSRGTQYF,TRBJ2-5,-,-,TRBV6-2/TRBV6-3
TGTGCCAGCAGCTTAGCTGGAGCTGGTTCCTACAATGAGCAGTTCTTC,CASSLAGAGSYNEQFF,TRBJ2-1,-,-,TRBV7-2
TGTGCCAGTTATAGCTCTGGAAACACCATATATTTT,CASYSSGNTIYF,TRBJ1-3,-,-,TRBV28
TGTGCCAGTAGTGTCCTAGCCGCTTCCTACAATGAGCAGTTCTTC,CASSVLAASYNEQFF,TRBJ2-1,-,-,TRBV19
TGTGCCACCAGGACAGGGAAGGATCCCTCCTACGAGCAGTACTTC,CATRTGKDPSYEQYF,TRBJ2-7,-,TRBD1,TRBV15
TGTGCCAGCAGTTACGACAGGGTTTCAGATACGCAGTATTTT,CASSYDRVSDTQYF,TRBJ2-3,-,TRBD1,TRBV6-6
TGTGCCAGCGATAGGACAGGGGGCAGTTCACCCCTCCACTTT,CASDRTGGSSPLHF,TRBJ1-6,-,TRBD1,TRBV6-5
TGTGCCAGCAGTCAGGGTCCGGGAAACACCATATATTTT,CASSQGPGNTIYF,TRBJ1-3,-,-,TRBV6-5
TGTGCCAGCAGAGCAGGGACAAACGCGCCCTCCTACGAGCAGTACTTC,CASRAGTNAPSYEQYF,TRBJ2-7,-,-,TRBV27
TGTGCCAGCAGCGTGGCGACTAGCGGCAAAGAGACCCAGTACTTC,CASSVATSGKETQYF,TRBJ2-5,-,TRBD2,TRBV9
TGTGCCAGCAGCCCCGACAGTGAAAGCTCCTACGAGCAGTACTTC,CASSPDSESSYEQYF,TRBJ2-7,-,-,TRBV7-9
TGTGCCAGCGGAATAACAGGCCTCGGATGGCCCCAGCATTTT,CASGITGLGWPQHF,TRBJ1-5,-,-,TRBV19
TGTGCCTGGAGTGTACTCGGGGGGGCGGGAGGTCAGCCCCAGCATTTT,CAWSVLGGAGGQPQHF,TRBJ1-5,-,-,TRBV30
TGTGCCAGTAGTATCGGGGTCCAAGAGACCCAGTACTTC,CASSIGVQETQYF,TRBJ2-5,once,-,TRBV19
TGTGCCAGCAATAGGGCAGGGGGCACAGATACGCAGTATTTT,CASNRAGGTDTQYF,TRBJ2-3,-,-,TRBV19
TGTGCCAGCAGCAGACAGGACAATCAGCCCCAGCATTTT,CASSRQDNQPQHF,TRBJ1-5,-,-,TRBV12-3/TRBV12-4
TGTGCCAGCAGCTACGGCGGGGAGGCAGATACGCAGTATTTT,CASSYGGEADTQYF,TRBJ2-3,-,-,TRBV11-3
TGTGCCAGTTCCGCTAGCGGGAGGCGGGACACCGGGGAGCTGTTTTTT,CASSASGRRDTGELFF,TRBJ2-2,-,TRBD2,TRBV19
TGTGCCAGCAGTTACTCCGCAGGGCGGTCCTACGAGCAGTACTTC,CASSYSAGRSYEQYF,TRBJ2-7,-,-,TRBV6-5
TGTGCCAGCAGCTTAGGACTAGCGGGGCCCACCGGGGAGCTGTTTTTT,CASSLGLAGPTGELFF,TRBJ2-2,-,TRBD2,TRBV7-2
TGTGCCAGCACCCTCCGCTCGGCGGGAGTCCAAGAGACCCAGTACTTC,CASTLRSAGVQETQYF,TRBJ2-5,-,TRBD2,TRBV7-9
TGTGCCAGCAGCCTCCGACTAGCGGCCTCCTACAATGAGCAGTTCTTC,CASSLRLAASYNEQFF,TRBJ2-1,-,TRBD2,TRBV5-4